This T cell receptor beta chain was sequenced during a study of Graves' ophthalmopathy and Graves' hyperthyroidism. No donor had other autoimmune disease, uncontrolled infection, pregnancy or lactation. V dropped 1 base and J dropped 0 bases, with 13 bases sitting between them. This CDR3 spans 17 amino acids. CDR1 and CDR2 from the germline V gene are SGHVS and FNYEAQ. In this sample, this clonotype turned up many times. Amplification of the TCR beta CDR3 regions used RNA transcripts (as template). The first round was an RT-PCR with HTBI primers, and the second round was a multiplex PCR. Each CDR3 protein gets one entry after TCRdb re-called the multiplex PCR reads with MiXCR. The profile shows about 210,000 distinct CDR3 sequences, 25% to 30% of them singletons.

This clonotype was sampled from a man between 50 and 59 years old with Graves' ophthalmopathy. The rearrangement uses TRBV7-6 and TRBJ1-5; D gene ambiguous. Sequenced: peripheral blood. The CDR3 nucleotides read TGTGCCAGCAGCTTAGGAGCACAAGTAACTAGCAATCAGCCCCAGCATTTT. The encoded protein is CASSLGAQVTSNQPQHF. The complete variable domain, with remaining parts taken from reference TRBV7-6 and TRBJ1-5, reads GAGVSQSPRYKVTKRGQDVALRCDPISGHVSLYWYRQALGQGPEFLTYFNYEAQQDKSGLPNDRFSAERPEGSISTLTIQRTEQRDSAMYRCASSLGAQVTSNQPQHFGDGTRLSIL.